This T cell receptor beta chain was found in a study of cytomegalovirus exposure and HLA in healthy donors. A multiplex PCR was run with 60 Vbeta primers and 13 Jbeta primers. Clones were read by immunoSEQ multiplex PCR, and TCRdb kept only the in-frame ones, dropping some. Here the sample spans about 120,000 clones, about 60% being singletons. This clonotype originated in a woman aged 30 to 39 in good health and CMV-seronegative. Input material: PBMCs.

CDR3 nucleotide sequence: TGTGCCAGCATCCCAAGTCCTACAGACCAAGGCATTCAGTACTTC. This encodes CASIPSPTDQGIQYF. V gene TRBV6-1 combines with J gene TRBJ2-4; no clear D gene. The CDR3 contains 15 residues. V lost 7 bases, J lost 9 bases, and 22 bases lay in between. Germline values: CDR1 MNHNS, CDR2 SASEGT.